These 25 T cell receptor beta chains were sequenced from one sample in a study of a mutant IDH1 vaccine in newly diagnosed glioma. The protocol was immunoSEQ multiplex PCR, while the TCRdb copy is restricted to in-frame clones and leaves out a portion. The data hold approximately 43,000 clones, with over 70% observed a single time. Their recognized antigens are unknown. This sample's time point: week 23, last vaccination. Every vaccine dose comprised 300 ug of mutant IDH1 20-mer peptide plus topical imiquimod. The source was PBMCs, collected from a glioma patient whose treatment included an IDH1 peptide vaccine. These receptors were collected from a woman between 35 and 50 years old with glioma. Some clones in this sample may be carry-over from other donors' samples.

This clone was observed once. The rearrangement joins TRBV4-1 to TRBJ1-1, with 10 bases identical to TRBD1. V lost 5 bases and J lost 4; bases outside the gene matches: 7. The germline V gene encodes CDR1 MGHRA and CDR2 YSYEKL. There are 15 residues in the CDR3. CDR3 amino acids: CASSVRDRGGTEAFF. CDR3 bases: TGCGCCAGCAGCGTCCGGGACAGGGGTGGCACTGAAGCTTTCTTT.

This CDR3 is CASSGDRGYSGNTIYF. CDR3 in DNA: TGTGCCAGCAGTGGGGACAGGGGCTACTCTGGAAACACCATATATTTT. The genes are TRBV25-1 and TRBJ1-3, with 10 bases lining up with TRBD1. Germline trimming cut 4 bases from V and 0 bases from J; bases unmatched to any gene: 3. The germline gives CDR1 MGHDK, CDR2 SYGVNS. CDR3 length: 16 residues.

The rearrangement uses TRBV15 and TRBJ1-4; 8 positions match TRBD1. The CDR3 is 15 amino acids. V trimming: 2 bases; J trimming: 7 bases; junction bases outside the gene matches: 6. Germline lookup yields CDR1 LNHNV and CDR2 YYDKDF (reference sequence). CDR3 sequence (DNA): TGTGCCACCAGCAGATCCGGGACAGGCGGTGAAAAACTGTTTTTT. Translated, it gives CATSRSGTGGEKLFF.

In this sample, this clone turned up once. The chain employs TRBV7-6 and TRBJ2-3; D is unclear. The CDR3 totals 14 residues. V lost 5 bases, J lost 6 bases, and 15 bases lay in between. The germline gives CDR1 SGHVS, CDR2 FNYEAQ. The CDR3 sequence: CASSALTSEDTQYF. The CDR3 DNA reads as TGTGCCAGCAGCGCCCTCACGTCCGAGGATACGCAGTATTTT.

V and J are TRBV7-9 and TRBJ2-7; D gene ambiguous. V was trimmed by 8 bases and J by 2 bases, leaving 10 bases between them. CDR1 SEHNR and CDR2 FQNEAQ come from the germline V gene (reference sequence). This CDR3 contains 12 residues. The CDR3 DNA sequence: TGTGCCAGCGCTAAGGACCCCTACGAGCAGTACTTC. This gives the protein CASAKDPYEQYF.

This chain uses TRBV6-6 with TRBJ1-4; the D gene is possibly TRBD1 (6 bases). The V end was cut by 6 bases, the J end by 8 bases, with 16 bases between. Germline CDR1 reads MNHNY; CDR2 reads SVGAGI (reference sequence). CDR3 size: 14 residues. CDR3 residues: CASREQGAAEKLFF. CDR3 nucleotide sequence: TGTGCCAGCAGAGAACAGGGTGCCGCCGAAAAACTGTTTTTT.

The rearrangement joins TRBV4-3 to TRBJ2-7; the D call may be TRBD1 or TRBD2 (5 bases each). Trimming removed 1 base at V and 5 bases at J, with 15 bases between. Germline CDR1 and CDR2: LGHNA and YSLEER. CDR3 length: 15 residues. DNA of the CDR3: TGCGCCAGCAGCCAAGCATGGGGGATTAGCGACGAGCAGTACTTC. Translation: CASSQAWGISDEQYF.

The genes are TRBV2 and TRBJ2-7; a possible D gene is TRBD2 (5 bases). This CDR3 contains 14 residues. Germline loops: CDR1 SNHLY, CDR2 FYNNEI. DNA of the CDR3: TGTGCGAGCGGAGAGAGCGGAGTCACCTACGAGCAGTACTTC. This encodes CASGESGVTYEQYF.

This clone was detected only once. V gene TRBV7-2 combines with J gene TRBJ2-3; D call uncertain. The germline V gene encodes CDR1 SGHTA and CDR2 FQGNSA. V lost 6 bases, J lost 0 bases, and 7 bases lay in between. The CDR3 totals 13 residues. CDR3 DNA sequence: TGTGCCAGCAGTCGAGACAGCACAGATACGCAGTATTTT. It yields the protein CASSRDSTDTQYF.

CDR3 amino acids: CASSLLAGEGEQYF. CDR3 sequence (DNA): TGTGCCAGCAGCCTACTAGCGGGGGAGGGCGAGCAGTACTTC. V and J are TRBV6-1 and TRBJ2-7; 11 bases fit TRBD2. CDR3 length equals 14 residues. CDR1 and CDR2 from the germline V gene are MNHNS and SASEGT. Trimming at V came to 6 bases and at J to 6 bases, leaving 7 bases not matched to a gene.

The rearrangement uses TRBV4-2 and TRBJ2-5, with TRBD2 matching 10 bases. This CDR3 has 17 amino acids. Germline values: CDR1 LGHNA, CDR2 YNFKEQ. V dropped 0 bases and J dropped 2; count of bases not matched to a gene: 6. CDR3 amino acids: CASSQDLGLAEQETQYF. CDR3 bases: TGTGCCAGCAGCCAAGATCTTGGACTAGCGGAACAAGAGACCCAGTACTTC.

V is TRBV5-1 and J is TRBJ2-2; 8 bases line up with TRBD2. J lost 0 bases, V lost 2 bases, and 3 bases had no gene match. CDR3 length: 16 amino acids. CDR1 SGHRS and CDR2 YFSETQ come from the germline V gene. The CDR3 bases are TGCGCCAGCAGCTTTATAGCGGGGCCGAACACCGGGGAGCTGTTTTTT. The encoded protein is CASSFIAGPNTGELFF.

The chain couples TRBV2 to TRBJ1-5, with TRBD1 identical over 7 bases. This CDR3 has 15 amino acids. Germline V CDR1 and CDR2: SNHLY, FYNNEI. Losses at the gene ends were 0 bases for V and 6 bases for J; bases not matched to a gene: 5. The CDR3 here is CASSEARGRSQPQHF. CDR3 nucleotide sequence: TGTGCCAGCAGTGAAGCGAGGGGGCGGTCTCAGCCCCAGCATTTT. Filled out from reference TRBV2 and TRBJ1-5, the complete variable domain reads EPEVTQTPSHQVTQMGQEVILRCVPISNHLYFYWYRQILGQKVEFLVSFYNNEISEKSEIFDDQFSVERPDGSNFTLKIRSTKLEDSAMYFCASSEARGRSQPQHFGDGTRLSIL.

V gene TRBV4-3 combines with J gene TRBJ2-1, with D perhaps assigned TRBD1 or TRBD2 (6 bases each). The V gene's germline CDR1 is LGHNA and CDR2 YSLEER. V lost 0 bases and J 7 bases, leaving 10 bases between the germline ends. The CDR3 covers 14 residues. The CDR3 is CASSQDRGRNEQFF. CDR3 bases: TGCGCCAGCAGCCAAGACCGGGGGCGGAATGAGCAGTTCTTC.

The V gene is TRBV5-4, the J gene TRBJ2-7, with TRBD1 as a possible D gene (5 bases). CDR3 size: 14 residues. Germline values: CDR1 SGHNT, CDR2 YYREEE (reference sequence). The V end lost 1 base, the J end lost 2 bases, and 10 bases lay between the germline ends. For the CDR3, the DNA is TGTGCCAGCAGCTTGAGGGGCGCAACCTACGAGCAGTACTTC. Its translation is CASSLRGATYEQYF. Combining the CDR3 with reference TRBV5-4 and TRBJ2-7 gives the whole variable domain ETGVTQSPTHLIKTRGQQVTLRCSSQSGHNTVSWYQQALGQGPQFIFQYYREEENGRGNFPPRFSGLQFPNYSSELNVNALELDDSALYLCASSLRGATYEQYFGPGTRLTVT.

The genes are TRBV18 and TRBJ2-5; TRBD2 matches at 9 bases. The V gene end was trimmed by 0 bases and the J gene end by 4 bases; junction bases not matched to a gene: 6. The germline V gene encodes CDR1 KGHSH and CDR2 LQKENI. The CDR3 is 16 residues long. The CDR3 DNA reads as TGTGCCAGCTCACCACCTAGCGGGGGTGTCGGAGAGACCCAGTACTTC. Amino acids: CASSPPSGGVGETQYF.

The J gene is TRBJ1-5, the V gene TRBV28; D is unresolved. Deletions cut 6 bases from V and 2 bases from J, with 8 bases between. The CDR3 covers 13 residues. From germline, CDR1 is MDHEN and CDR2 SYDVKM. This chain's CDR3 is CASRRRGNQPQHF. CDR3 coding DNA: TGTGCCAGCAGGAGGAGGGGCAATCAGCCCCAGCATTTT.

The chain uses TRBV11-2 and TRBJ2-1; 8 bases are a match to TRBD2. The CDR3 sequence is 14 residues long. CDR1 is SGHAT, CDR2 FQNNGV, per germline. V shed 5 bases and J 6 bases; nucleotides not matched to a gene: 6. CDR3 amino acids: CASSPSRGVNEQFF. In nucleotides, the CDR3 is TGTGCCAGCAGCCCGTCGCGGGGGGTCAATGAGCAGTTCTTC.

DNA of the CDR3: TGTGCCAGCAGTCCTTCTCCGACTAGCGTGCGTTACGAGCAGTACTTC. Protein product: CASSPSPTSVRYEQYF. The J gene is TRBJ2-7, the V gene TRBV27; TRBD2 matches at 8 bases. V was pared by 5 bases and J by 4 bases, with 13 bases of the junction left unmatched. CDR1 and CDR2 from the germline V gene are MNHEY and SMNVEV (reference sequence). The CDR3 is made up of 16 amino acids.

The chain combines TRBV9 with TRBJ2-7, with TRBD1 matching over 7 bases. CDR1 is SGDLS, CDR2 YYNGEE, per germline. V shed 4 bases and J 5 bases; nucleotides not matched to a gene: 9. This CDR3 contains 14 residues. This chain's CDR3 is CASSTQTGWDEQYF. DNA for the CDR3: TGTGCCAGCAGCACTCAGACAGGGTGGGACGAGCAGTACTTC.

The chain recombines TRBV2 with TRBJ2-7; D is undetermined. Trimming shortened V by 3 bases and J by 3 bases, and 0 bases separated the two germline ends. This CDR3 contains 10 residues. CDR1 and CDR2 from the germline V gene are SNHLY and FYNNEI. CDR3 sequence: CASSDYEQYF. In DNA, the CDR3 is TGTGCCAGCAGTGACTACGAGCAGTACTTC.

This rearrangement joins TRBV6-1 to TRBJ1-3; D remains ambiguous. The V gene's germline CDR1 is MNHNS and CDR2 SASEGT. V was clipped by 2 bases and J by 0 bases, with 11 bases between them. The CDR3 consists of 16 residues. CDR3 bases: TGTGCCAGCAGTGAATCAGGAGGACCCTCTGGAAACACCATATATTTT. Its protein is CASSESGGPSGNTIYF.

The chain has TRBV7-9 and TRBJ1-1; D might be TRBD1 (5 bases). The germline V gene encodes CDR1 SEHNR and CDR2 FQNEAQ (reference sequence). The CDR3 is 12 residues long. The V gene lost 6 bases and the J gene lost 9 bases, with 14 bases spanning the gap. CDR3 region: CASSWGLSQAFF. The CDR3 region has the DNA TGTGCCAGCAGTTGGGGCCTTTCCCAAGCTTTCTTT.

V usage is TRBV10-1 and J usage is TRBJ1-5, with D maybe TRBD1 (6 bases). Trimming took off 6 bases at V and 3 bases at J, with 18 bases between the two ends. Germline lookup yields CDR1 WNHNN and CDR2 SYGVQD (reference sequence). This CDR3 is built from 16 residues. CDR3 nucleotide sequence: TGCGCCAGCAGAAGGGGGAGAGCCAATTCCAATCAGCCCCAGCATTTT. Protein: CASRRGRANSNQPQHF.

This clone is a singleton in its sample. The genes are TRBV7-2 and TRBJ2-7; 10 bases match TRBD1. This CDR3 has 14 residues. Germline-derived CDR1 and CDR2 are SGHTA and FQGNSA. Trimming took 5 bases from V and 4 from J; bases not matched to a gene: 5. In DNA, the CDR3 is TGTGCCAGCAGCATCCGACAGGGGGCTTACGAGCAGTACTTC. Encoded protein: CASSIRQGAYEQYF.